This note documents a single T cell receptor beta chain sequence. Repertoires were generated with immunoSEQ multiplex PCR, while TCRdb's copy carries only in-frame clones and drops some. The sample has more than 30,000 clones, nearly 90% seen once. This sample was taken from a study of blood T cell repertoires in COVID-19. CDR1 is ENHRY, CDR2 SYGVKD, per germline. This CDR3 contains 14 residues. Trimming took 7 bases from V and 0 from J; bases not matched to a gene: 3. The gene calls are TRBV10-3 and TRBJ2-7, with TRBD2 matching 10 bases. The sample consisted of peripheral blood. The TCR originated in a man aged 60-69 years with active COVID-19. Here the CDR3 reads CAIMASGSSYEQYF. Written as DNA, the CDR3 is TGTGCCATCATGGCTAGCGGGAGCTCCTACGAGCAGTACTTC.